This T cell receptor (beta chain) was observed in a study of blood T cell repertoires in COVID-19. Repertoires were generated with immunoSEQ multiplex PCR, while TCRdb's copy carries only in-frame clones and drops some. The sample has about 85,000 clones; approximately 88% are singletons. Germline CDR1 is MNHEY and CDR2 is SMNVEV (reference sequence). The CDR3 covers 15 residues. V was trimmed by 6 bases and J by 1 base, leaving 13 bases between them. The genes are TRBV27 and TRBJ1-5; D is uncertain. The sequenced sample was peripheral blood. This TCR came from a man in his sixties with acute or convalescent COVID-19. The chain's CDR3 is CASSREGLSNQPQHF. The CDR3 bases are TGTGCCAGCAGCCGGGAGGGTTTGAGCAATCAGCCCCAGCATTTT.